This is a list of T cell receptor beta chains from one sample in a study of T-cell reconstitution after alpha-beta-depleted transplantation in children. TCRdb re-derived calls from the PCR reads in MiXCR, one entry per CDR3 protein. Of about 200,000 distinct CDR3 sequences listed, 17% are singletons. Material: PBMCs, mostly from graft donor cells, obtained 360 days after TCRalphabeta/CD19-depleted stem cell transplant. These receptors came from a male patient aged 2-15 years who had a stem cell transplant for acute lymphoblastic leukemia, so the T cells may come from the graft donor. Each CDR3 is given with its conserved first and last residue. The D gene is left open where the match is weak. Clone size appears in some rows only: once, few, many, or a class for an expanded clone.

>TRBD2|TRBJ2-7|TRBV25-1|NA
TGTGCCAGCAGTGAATATACTCGGGGGGGAGGTGAGCAGTACTTC
CASSEYTRGGGEQYF
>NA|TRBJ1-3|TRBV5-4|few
TGTGCCAGCAGCCTCCAGGGAGGAAACACCATATATTTT
CASSLQGGNTIYF
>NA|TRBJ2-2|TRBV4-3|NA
TGCGCCAGCAGCCAAGATGGAGGGGGGTTCACCGGGGAGCTGTTTTTT
CASSQDGGGFTGELFF
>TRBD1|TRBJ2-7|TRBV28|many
TGTGCCTCCCGTCGGGACAGTGCCTACGAGCAGTACTTC
CASRRDSAYEQYF
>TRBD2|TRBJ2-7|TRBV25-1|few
TGTGCCAGTGGACAACCCGGGAGGTCCTACGAGCAGTACTTC
CASGQPGRSYEQYF
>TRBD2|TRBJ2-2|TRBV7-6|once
TGTGCCAGCAGTCTACTAGCGGGAGTTGCGGGGGAGCTGTTTTTT
CASSLLAGVAGELFF
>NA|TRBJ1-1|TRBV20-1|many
TGCAGTGCTAGAGATCCGGACAGTGAAGCTTTCTTT
CSARDPDSEAFF
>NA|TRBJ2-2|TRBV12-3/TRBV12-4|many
TGTGCCAGCAGTTCCGCGCGGGGCGGGGAGCTGTTTTTT
CASSSARGGELFF
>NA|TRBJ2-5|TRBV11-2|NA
TGTGCCAGCAGCTTAGGGTGGGGAGTCCAAGAGACCCAGTACTTC
CASSLGWGVQETQYF
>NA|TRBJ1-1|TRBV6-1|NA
TGTGCCAGCAGCGAAACGAGAGTGAGGATTGAAGCTTTCTTT
CASSETRVRIEAFF
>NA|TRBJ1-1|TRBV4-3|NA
TGCGCCAGCAGCCAAGCTTATTACACTGAAGCTTTCTTT
CASSQAYYTEAFF
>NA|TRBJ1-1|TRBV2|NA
TGTGCCAGCAGTGAGGGCGATATGAACACTGAAGCTTTCTTT
CASSEGDMNTEAFF
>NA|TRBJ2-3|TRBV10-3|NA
TGTGCCATCAGCGGGAAAGGCACAGATACGCAGTATTTT
CAISGKGTDTQYF
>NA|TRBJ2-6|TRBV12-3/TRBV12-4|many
TGTGCCAGCAGTTTACTTACAGGGTCTGGGGCCAACGTCCTGACTTTC
CASSLLTGSGANVLTF
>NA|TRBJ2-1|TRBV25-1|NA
TGTGCCAGCAGTGAATCCCCTCTGACCTGGACCTTCAATGAGCAGTTCTTC
CASSESPLTWTFNEQFF
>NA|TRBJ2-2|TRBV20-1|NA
TGCAGTGCTAGAGCCAGGACAGCCGACACCGGGGAGCTGTTTTTT
CSARARTADTGELFF
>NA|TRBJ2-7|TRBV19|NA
TGTGCCAGTAGCCCGAAGCACCACAGGTCCTACGAGCAGTACTTC
CASSPKHHRSYEQYF
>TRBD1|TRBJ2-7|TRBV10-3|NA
TGTGCCATCAGTGAGACCATGATACAGGGGAAAGCCACCTACGAGCAGTACTTC
CAISETMIQGKATYEQYF
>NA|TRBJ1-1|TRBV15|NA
TGTGCCACCAGCAGGGCAGGACAGAGTGGCACTGAAGCTTTCTTT
CATSRAGQSGTEAFF
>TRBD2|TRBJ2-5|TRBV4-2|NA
TGTGCCAGCAGCCAAGAAGCAGCGGGGGGGCCTCCGGAGACCCAGTACTTC
CASSQEAAGGPPETQYF
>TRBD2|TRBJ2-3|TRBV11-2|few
TGTGCCAGCAGCTTAGAGGGGGGGGACGAAGATACGCAGTATTTT
CASSLEGGDEDTQYF
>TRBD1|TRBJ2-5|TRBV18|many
TGTGCCAGCTCACCACTTCCCGCACAGGGGGTCCAAGAGACCCAGTACTTC
CASSPLPAQGVQETQYF
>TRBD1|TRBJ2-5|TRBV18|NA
TGTGCCAGCTCACCCAGGGGGCTTGAGACCCAGTACTTC
CASSPRGLETQYF
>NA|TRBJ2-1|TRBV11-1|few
TGTGCCAGCAGTTCAGCCCCCGGGCCAAGCTCCTACAATGAGCAGTTCTTC
CASSSAPGPSSYNEQFF
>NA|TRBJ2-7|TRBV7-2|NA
TGTGCCAGCAGCTATACTCGCACGAGCTCCTACGAGCAGTACTTC
CASSYTRTSSYEQYF
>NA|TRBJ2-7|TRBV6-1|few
TGTGCCAGCAGTCCCAAAGGTTCCTACGAGCAGTACTTC
CASSPKGSYEQYF
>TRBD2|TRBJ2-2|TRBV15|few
TGTGCCACCAGCCTGGTTGGGGGGGGCACCGGGGAGCTGTTTTTT
CATSLVGGGTGELFF
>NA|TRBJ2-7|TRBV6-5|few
TGTGCCAGCAGTTACGGTTGGCAGAAAGACTACGAGCAGTACTTC
CASSYGWQKDYEQYF
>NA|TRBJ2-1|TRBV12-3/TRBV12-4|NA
TGTGCCAGCAGTGGGGGCCACTACAATGAGCAGTTCTTC
CASSGGHYNEQFF
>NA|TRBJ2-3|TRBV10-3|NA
TGTGCCATCAGTGACAGCGGTAGCACAGATACGCAGTATTTT
CAISDSGSTDTQYF
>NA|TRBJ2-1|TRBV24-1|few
TGTGCCACCAGTGAGGTCCCTCGGGGTGAGCAGTTCTTC
CATSEVPRGEQFF
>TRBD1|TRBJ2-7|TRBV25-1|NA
TGTGCCAGCAGTGGTCCCTCGGGAAGGGGGCTGATTTACGAGCAGTACTTC
CASSGPSGRGLIYEQYF
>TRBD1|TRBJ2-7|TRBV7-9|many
TGTGCCAGCCGCCGGGACAGCACCTACGAGCAGTACTTC
CASRRDSTYEQYF
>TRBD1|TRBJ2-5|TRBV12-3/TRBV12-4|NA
TGTGCCAGCAGTTTAGATTTGGACAGGGGACAAAATGACCAGTACTTC
CASSLDLDRGQNDQYF
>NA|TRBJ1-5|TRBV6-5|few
TGTGCCAGCAGTTACTCGCCAAGGGGGCAGCCCCAGCATTTT
CASSYSPRGQPQHF
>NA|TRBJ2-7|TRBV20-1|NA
TGCAGTGCTTCGCCCGGGACGGGAACTCCCTACGAGCAGTACTTC
CSASPGTGTPYEQYF